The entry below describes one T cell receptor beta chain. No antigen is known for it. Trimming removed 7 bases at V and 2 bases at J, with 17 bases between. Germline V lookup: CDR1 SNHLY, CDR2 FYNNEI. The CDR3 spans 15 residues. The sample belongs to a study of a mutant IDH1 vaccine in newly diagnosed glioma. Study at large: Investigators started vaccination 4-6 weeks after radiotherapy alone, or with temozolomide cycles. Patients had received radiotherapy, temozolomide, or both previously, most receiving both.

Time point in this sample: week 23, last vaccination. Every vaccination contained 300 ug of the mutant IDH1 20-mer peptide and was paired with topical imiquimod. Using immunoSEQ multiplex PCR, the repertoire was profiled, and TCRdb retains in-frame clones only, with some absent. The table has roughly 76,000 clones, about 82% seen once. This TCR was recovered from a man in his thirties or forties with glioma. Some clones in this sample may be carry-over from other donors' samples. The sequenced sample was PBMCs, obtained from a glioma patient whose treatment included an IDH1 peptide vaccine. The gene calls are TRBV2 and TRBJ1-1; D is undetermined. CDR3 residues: CASILRGNFNTEAFF. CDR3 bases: TGTGCCAGCATTCTCCGAGGCAATTTTAACACTGAAGCTTTCTTT.